This T cell receptor beta chain was retrieved from a study of cytomegalovirus exposure and HLA in healthy donors. Method: immunoSEQ multiplex PCR; TCRdb's copy keeps in-frame clones and lacks some. Of under 200,000 clones in the sample, about nine tenths are singletons; the top ten hold 4.2%. The V gene lost 4 bases and the J gene lost 2 bases, with 8 bases spanning the gap. The CDR3 is 14 residues long. The germline CDR1 and CDR2 sequences are LNHDA and SQIVND (reference sequence). V usage is TRBV19 and J usage is TRBJ2-2, with D perhaps matching TRBD1 (6 bases). This clonotype was sampled from a man aged 18 to 29 in good health and CMV-seropositive. The sample taken for sequencing was PBMCs. The chain's CDR3 is CASSRTDNTGELFF. The CDR3 DNA sequence: TGTGCCAGTAGTAGGACAGACAACACCGGGGAGCTGTTTTTT.